Presented here are 7 T cell receptor beta chains from one specimen sequenced in a study of graft-versus-host responses after intestinal transplantation. Clones were sequenced by immunoSEQ multiplex PCR, and TCRdb holds only the in-frame ones, with some missing. The sample records 90,000 to 150,000 clones, about 93% being singletons. No antigen is known for these receptors. The sample in question was unstimulated CD4+ T cells sorted from spleen or lymph node cells, obtained before intestinal transplant. Receptors originate from a human donor who received an intestinal transplant.

This clone appeared once. The CDR3 here is CASSFGKALEDTQYF. CDR3 DNA: TGTGCCAGCAGCTTTGGAAAAGCCCTGGAAGATACGCAGTATTTT. This chain links TRBV7-9 with TRBJ2-3; no reliable D call. Germline CDR1 and CDR2: SEHNR and FQNEAQ (reference sequence). Trimming stripped 3 bases from V and 5 bases from J, with 15 bases between. CDR3 length: 15 residues.

The chain recombines TRBV19 with TRBJ2-1; 9 bases are shared with TRBD2. The CDR3 contains 17 residues. Unmatched junction bases numbered 9, after V lost 1 base and J lost 5 bases. Germline V gene data show CDR1 as LNHDA and CDR2 as SQIVND (reference sequence). In DNA form, the CDR3 reads TGTGCCAGTAGTATAGCCCCTGCTAGCGGGAACGACAATGAGCAGTTCTTC. Its protein product is CASSIAPASGNDNEQFF.

Here the CDR3 reads CASSRGQAGTEAFF. In DNA form, the CDR3 reads TGTGCCAGCAGTAGGGGACAGGCGGGCACTGAAGCTTTCTTT. V and J are TRBV6-5 and TRBJ1-1, with 8 bases identical to TRBD1. The CDR3 contains 14 residues. V was pared by 5 bases and J by 4 bases, with 6 bases of the junction left unmatched. CDR1 is MNHEY and CDR2 is SVGAGI in the germline V gene.

The chain is built from TRBV5-6 and TRBJ2-3, with no clear D. The CDR3 runs to 13 residues. V was pared by 0 bases and J by 2 bases, with 4 bases between. CDR1 is SGHDT and CDR2 is YYEEEE in the germline V gene. CDR3 in amino acids: CASSLGFTDTQYF. CDR3 DNA: TGTGCCAGCAGCTTGGGGTTCACAGATACGCAGTATTTT.

V and J are TRBV19 and TRBJ2-7; 8 bases match TRBD2. Trimming removed 3 bases from V and 3 bases from J; junction bases left unmatched: 7. CDR3 length equals 15 residues. CDR1 and CDR2 from the germline V gene are LNHDA and SQIVND (reference sequence). The CDR3 reads CASSIRSGRSYEQYF. The CDR3 DNA is TGTGCCAGTAGTATTAGGAGCGGGAGAAGCTACGAGCAGTACTTC.

The J gene is TRBJ2-3, the V gene TRBV11-2; possible D gene TRBD2, 5 bases. The CDR3 runs 17 residues. Looked up from germline, CDR1 is SGHAT and CDR2 is FQNNGV. V dropped 5 bases and J dropped 2 bases, with 20 bases sitting between them. The DNA of the CDR3 is TGTGCCAGCAGCCTAATCATGAGCGGAAGGGCCACAGATACGCAGTATTTT. Its translation is CASSLIMSGRATDTQYF.

The chain joins TRBV7-9 to TRBJ2-1; D not certain. Trimming left V 3 bases short and J 3 bases short, with 12 bases between. The CDR3 is 15 amino acids. Germline V gene data show CDR1 as SEHNR and CDR2 as FQNEAQ (reference sequence). For the CDR3, the DNA is TGTGCCAGCAGCTTTCGGGCTGGCCTCTACAATGAGCAGTTCTTC. Translation gives CASSFRAGLYNEQFF. Full variable domain (outside the CDR3, taken from reference TRBV7-9 and TRBJ2-1): DTGVSQNPRHKITKRGQNVTFRCDPISEHNRLYWYRQTLGQGPEFLTYFQNEAQLEKSRLLSDRFSAERPKGSFSTLEIQRTEQGDSAMYLCASSFRAGLYNEQFFGPGTRLTVL.